This TCR beta chain was documented in a study of CXCR3-negative and CXCR3-positive naive CD8 T cells. Study-level information: With about 1.5 +/- 0.3 million reads per library, the TRB reads numbered around 130 million in total.

This CDR3 is built from 16 residues. UMI-tagged TRB cDNA libraries were built via 5' RACE. Reanalyzing the 5' RACE reads, TCRdb keeps one entry per CDR3 protein, without DNA. The sample totals roughly 120,000 distinct CDR3 sequences; its top ten clones hold 0.5% to 0.75%. Findings and limits, study-wide: Memory CD8+ cells showed much lower diversity, while both naive subsets were comparably high. Against CXCR3-negative naive cells, CXCR3-positive naive cells showed more hydrophobic TRB CDR3s.

Remarks on this clonotype: The antigen remains undetermined.

Naive CD8+ T cells showed a CD45RO-CCR7+CD27+CD95- phenotype. Material for sequencing was naive CXCR3+ CD8+ T cells from blood. The subset is: CD45RO-CCR7+CD27+CD95- naive CD8+ T cells expressing CXCR3 (TNR3+). This sequence was found in a human donor in good health. Some clones in this sample may be carry-over from other donors' samples. The rearrangement uses TRBV23-1 and TRBJ1-2; TCRdb's D call, TRBD1, is unchecked because there is no DNA. TRBV23-1 is classed as an ORF, of uncertain function. The CDR3: CASSQCRDPRGYGYTF.